The source of this TCR beta chain is a study of control samples from healthy donors and cancer patients (dated by TCRdb to 2019 to 2021). Taken from the germline V gene (reference sequence), the CDR1 and CDR2 loops are MNHEY and SMNVEV. Unmatched junction bases come to 11, with V trimmed by 6 bases and J by 7 bases. The CDR3 goes from the cysteine to the phenylalanine over 17 residues. Only CDR3 DNA is held: 51 bases, read in frame from base 1. The library was made by the immunoSEQ multiplex PCR assay. TCRdb limited this immuneACCESS table to in-frame rearrangements with V and J called. A share of clones is missing; checked studies link under half to unresolved V genes, and the rest is unexplained. The sample yields about 120,000 clones; around 89% were counted once. About 1% of the sample rests with the top ten. A remark on this clone: Its antigen is still unknown. Nothing much larger sits one base from this clone, and base qualities are not available.

Rearrangement joined TRBV27 to TRBJ2-1; TRBD2 matches 14 bases in the middle. The source material was PBMCs. This sequence was found in a woman in her 50s with colorectal cancer. In nucleotide form, the sequence is TGTGCCAGCAGCCCGAGACTAGCGGGAGGGCTGAAGAATGAGCAGTTCTTC. It encodes CASSPRLAGGLKNEQFF.